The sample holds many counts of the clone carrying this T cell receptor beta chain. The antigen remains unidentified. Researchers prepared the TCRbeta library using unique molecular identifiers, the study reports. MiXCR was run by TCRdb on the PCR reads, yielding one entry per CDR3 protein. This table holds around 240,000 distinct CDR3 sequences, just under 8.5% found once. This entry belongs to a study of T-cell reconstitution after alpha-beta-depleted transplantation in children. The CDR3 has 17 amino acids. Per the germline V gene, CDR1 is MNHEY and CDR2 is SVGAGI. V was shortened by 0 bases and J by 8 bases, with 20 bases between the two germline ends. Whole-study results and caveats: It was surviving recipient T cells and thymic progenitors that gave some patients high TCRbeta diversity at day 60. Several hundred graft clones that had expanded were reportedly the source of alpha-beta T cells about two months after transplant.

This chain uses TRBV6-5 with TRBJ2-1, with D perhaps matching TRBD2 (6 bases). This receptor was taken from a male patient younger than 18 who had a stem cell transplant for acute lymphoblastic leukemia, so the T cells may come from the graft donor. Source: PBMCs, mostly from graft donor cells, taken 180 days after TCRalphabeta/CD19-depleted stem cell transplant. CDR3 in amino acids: CASSYSGLSGFTHEQFF. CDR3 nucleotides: TGTGCCAGCAGTTACTCGGGCCTCAGCGGGTTTACCCATGAGCAGTTCTTC.